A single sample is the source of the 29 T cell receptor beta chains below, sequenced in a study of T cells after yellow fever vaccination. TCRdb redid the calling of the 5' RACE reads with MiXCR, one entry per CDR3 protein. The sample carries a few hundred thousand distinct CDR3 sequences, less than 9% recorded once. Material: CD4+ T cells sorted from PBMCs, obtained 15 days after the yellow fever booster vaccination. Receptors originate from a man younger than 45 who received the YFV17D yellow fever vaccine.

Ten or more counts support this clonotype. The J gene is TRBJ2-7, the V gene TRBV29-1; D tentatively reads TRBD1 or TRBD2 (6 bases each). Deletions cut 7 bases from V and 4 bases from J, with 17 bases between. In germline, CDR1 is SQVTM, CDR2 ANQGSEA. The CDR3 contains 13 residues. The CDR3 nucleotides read TGCAGCGCAGTGGCGGGACACTTTTACGAGCAGTACTTC. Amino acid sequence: CSAVAGHFYEQYF.

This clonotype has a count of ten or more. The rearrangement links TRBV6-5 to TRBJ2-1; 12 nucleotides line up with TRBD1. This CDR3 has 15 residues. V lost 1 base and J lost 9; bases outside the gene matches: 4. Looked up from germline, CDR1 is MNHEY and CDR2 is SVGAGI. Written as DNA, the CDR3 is TGTGCCAGCAGTTACTTGGGACAGGGGGCAGGTGAGCAGTTCTTC. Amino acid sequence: CASSYLGQGAGEQFF.

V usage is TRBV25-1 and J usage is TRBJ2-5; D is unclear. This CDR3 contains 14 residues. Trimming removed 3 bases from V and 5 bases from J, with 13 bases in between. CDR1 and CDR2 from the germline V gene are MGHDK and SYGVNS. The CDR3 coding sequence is TGTGCCAGCAGTGATGTGTCAAGGTTGGAGACCCAGTACTTC. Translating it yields CASSDVSRLETQYF.

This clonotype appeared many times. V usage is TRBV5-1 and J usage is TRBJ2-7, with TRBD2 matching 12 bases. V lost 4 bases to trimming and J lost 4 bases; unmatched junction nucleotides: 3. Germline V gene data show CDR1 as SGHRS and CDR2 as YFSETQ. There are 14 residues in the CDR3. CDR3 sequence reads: CASSPSGRGYEQYF. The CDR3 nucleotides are TGCGCCAGCAGCCCTAGCGGGAGGGGATACGAGCAGTACTTC.

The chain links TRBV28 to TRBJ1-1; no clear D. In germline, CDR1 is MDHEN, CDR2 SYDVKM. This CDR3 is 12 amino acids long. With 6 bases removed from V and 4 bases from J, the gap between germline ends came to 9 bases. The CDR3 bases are TGTGCCAGCAGACTCGGTACCACTGAAGCTTTCTTT. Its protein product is CASRLGTTEAFF.

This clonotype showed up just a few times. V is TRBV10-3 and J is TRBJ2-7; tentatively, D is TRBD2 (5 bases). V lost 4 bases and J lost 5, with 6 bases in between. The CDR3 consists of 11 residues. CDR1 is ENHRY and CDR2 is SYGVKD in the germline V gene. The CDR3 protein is CAISGGDEQYF. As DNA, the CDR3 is TGTGCCATCAGTGGGGGAGACGAGCAGTACTTC.

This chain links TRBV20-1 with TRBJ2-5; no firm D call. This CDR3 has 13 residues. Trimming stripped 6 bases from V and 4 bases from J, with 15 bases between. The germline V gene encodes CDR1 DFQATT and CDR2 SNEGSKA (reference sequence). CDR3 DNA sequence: TGCAGTGCCAAGGACCAGCTTGGAGAGACCCAGTACTTC. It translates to CSAKDQLGETQYF.

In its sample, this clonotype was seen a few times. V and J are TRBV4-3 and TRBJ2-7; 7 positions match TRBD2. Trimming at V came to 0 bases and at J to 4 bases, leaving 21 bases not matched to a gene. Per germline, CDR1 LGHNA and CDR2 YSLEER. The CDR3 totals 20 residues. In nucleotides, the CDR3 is TGCGCCAGCAGCCAAGAAAGAGGGAAGGGGTGGACTAGAGCTACGTACGAGCAGTACTTC. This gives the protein CASSQERGKGWTRATYEQYF.

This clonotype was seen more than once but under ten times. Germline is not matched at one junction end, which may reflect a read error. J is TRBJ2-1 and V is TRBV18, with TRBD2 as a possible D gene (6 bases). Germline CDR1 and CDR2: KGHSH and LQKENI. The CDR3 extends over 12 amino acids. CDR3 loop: CASSRDSKSGPF. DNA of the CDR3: TGTGCCAGCTCTCGGGACTCTAAGTCGGGGCCCTTC.

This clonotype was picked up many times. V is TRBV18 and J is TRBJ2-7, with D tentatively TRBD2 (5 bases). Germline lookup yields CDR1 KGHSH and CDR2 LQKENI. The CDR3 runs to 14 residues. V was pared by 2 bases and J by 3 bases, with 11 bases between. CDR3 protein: CASSPAGVGYEQYF. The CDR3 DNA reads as TGTGCCAGCTCACCAGCCGGGGTGGGCTACGAGCAGTACTTC.

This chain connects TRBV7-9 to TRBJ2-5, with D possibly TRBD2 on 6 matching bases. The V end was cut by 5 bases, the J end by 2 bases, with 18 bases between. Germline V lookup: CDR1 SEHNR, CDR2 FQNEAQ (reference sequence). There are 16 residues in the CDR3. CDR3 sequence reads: CASSVDLRRAQETQYF. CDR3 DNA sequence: TGTGCCAGCAGCGTTGACTTAAGGAGGGCTCAAGAGACCCAGTACTTC.

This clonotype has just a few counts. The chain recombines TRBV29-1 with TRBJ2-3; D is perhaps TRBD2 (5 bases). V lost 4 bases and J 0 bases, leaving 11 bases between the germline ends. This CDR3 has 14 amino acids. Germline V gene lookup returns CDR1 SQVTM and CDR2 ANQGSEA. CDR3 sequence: CSVAPSTSTDTQYF. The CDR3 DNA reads TGCAGCGTTGCCCCTAGCACTAGCACAGATACGCAGTATTTT.

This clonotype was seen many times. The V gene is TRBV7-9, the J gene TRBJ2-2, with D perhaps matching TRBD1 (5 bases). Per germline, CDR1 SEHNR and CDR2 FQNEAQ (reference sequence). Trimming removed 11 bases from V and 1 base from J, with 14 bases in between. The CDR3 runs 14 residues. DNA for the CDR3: TGTGCCCTCCCGTGGGGCTGGAACACCGGGGAGCTGTTTTTT. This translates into CALPWGWNTGELFF.

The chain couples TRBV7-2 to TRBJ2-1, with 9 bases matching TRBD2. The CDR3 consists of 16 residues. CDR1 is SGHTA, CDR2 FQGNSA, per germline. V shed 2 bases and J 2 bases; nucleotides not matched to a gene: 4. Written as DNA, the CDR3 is TGTGCCAGCAGCTTATCCCCTAGCGGGACCTACAATGAGCAGTTCTTC. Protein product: CASSLSPSGTYNEQFF.

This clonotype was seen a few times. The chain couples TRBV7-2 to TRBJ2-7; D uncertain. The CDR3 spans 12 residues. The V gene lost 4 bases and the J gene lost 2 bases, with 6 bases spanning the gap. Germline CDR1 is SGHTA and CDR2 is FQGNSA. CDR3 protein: CASSSFPYEQYF. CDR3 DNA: TGTGCCAGCAGCTCGTTCCCCTACGAGCAGTACTTC.

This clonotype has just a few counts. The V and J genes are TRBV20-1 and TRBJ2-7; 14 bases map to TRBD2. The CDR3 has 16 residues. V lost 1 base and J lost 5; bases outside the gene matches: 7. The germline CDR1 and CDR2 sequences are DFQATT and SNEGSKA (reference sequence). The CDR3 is CSARGGTSGRWDEQYF. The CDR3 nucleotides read TGCAGTGCTAGAGGTGGGACTAGCGGGAGATGGGACGAGCAGTACTTC.

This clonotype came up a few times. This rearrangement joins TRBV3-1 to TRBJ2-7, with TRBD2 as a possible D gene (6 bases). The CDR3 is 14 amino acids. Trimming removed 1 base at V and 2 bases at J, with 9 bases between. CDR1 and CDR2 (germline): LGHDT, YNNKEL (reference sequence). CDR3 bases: TGTGCCAGCAGCCAAGCCGGGGAGGCCTACGAGCAGTACTTC. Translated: CASSQAGEAYEQYF.

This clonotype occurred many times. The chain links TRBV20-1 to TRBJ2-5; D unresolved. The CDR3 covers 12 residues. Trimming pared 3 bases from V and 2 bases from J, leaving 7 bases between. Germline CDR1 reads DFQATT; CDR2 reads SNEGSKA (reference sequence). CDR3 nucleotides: TGCAGTGCTAGCTTCGGGCAAGAGACCCAGTACTTC. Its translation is CSASFGQETQYF.

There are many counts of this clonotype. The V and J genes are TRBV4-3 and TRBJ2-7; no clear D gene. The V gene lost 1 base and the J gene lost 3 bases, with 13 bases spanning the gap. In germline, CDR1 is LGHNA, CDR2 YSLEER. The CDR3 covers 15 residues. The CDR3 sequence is CASSQGMKAVYEQYF. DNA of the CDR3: TGCGCCAGCAGCCAAGGTATGAAGGCAGTCTACGAGCAGTACTTC.

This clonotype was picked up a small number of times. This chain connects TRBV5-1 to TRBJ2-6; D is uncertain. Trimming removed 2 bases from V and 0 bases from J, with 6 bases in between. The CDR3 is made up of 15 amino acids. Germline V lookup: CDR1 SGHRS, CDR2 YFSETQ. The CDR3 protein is CASSFQSSGANVLTF. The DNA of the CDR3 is TGCGCCAGCAGCTTCCAAAGCTCTGGGGCCAACGTCCTGACTTTC.

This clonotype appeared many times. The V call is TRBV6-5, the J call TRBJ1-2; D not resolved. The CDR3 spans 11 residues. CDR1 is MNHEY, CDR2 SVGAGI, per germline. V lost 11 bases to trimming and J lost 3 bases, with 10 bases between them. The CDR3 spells CASRDYYGYTF. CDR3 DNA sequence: TGTGCCTCCAGAGATTACTATGGCTACACCTTC.

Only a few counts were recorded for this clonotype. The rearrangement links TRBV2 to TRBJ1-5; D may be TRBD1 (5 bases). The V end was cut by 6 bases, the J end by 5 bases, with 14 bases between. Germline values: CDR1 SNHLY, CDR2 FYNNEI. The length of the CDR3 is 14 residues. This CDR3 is CASRRDGPHQPQHF. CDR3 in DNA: TGTGCCAGCAGGAGGGACGGCCCCCATCAGCCCCAGCATTTT.

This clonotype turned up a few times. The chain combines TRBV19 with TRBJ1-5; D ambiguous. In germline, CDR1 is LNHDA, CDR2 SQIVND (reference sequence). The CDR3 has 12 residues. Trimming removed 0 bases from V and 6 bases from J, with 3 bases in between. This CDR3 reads CASSIERQPQHF. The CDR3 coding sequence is TGTGCCAGTAGTATAGAACGTCAGCCCCAGCATTTT.

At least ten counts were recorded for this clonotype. DNA for the CDR3: TGTGCCAGCAGCGTGTCAGGGTCGGTCGGTGAAGCTTTCTTT. Translated: CASSVSGSVGEAFF. This chain joins TRBV9 and TRBJ1-1; TRBD1 is a possible D gene (5 bases). V shed 2 bases and J shed 7 bases, with 15 bases lying between them. The germline V gene encodes CDR1 SGDLS and CDR2 YYNGEE. The CDR3 loop spans 14 amino acids.

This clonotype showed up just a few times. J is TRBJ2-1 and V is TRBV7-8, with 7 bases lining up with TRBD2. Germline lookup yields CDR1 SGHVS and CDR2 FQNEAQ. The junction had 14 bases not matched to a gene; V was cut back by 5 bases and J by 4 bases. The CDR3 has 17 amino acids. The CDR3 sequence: CASSLTAFGRGYNEQFF. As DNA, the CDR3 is TGTGCCAGCAGCCTGACGGCCTTTGGGCGGGGGTACAATGAGCAGTTCTTC.

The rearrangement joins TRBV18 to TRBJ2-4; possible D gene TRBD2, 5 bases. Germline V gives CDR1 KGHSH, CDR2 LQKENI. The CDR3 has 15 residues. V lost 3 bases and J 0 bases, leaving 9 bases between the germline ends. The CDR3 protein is CASSPGELAKNIQYF. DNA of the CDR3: TGTGCCAGCTCACCCGGGGAACTAGCCAAAAACATTCAGTACTTC. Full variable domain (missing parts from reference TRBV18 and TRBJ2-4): NAGVMQNPRHLVRRRGQEARLRCSPMKGHSHVYWYRQLPEEGLKFMVYLQKENIIDESGMPKERFSAEFPKEGPSILRIQQVVRGDSAAYFCASSPGELAKNIQYFGAGTRLSVL.

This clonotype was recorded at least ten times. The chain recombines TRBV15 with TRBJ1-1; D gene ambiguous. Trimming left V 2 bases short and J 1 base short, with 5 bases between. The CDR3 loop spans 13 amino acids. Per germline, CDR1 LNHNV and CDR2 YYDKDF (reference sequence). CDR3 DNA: TGTGCCACCAGCAGAATATGGAACACTGAAGCTTTCTTT. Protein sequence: CATSRIWNTEAFF.

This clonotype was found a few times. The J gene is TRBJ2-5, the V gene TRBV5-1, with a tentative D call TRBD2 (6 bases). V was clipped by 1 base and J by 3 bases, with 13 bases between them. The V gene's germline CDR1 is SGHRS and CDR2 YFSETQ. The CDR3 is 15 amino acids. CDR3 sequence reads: CASSLTGAREETQYF. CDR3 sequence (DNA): TGCGCCAGCAGCTTGACGGGAGCAAGAGAAGAGACCCAGTACTTC.

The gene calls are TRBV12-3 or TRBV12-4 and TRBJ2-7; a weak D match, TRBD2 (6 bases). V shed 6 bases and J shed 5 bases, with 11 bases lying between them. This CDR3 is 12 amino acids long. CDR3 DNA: TGTGCCAGCAGACGGGAGAGGGACGAGCAGTACTTC. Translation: CASRRERDEQYF.